This T cell receptor beta chain derives from a study of control samples from healthy donors and cancer patients. Measured with immunoSEQ multiplex PCR; TCRdb has only the in-frame clones, and not every one. The sample includes 150,000 to 200,000 clones, nearly 90% seen only once; the top ten take more than 1.3%. Germline CDR1 reads SGDLS; CDR2 reads YYNGEE. The CDR3 contains 16 residues. The V gene lost 3 bases and the J gene lost 0 bases, with 15 bases spanning the gap. Sequences were obtained from blood. The V and J genes are TRBV9 and TRBJ2-5; unclear D gene. This clonotype was sampled from a woman aged 50 to 60 in good health. CDR3: CASSEVGRSYQETQYF. As DNA, the CDR3 is TGTGCCAGCAGCGAAGTCGGGCGGTCGTACCAAGAGACCCAGTACTTC. The variable domain in full, with the rest retrieved from reference TRBV9 and TRBJ2-5, is DSGVTQTPKHLITATGQRVTLRCSPRSGDLSVYWYQQSLDQGLQFLIQYYNGEERAKGNILERFSAQQFPDLHSELNLSSLELGDSALYFCASSEVGRSYQETQYFGPGTRLLVL.